This entry features one TCR beta chain sequence. These data belong to a study of blood T cell repertoires in COVID-19. Profiled with immunoSEQ multiplex PCR; TCRdb holds only in-frame clones, not every one. The sample has 200,000 to 250,000 clones, over 80% seen once; the top ten hold 2.7%. J was trimmed by 8 bases and V by 4 bases; bases with no gene match: 3. The CDR3 runs to 14 residues. Germline V lookup: CDR1 KGHDR, CDR2 SFDVKD. The sequencing sample was made of peripheral blood. V usage is TRBV24-1 and J usage is TRBJ2-1; 11 bases match TRBD2. The source of this sequence is a man aged 25-45 years with COVID-19, enrolled during active disease. CDR3 bases: TGTGCCACCAGTGAACCGGGACTAGCGGATGAGCAGTTCTTC. Translating gives CATSEPGLADEQFF.